The 18 T cell receptor beta chains in this list originate from one sample, sequenced in a study of blood T cell repertoires in COVID-19. Clones were read by immunoSEQ multiplex PCR, and TCRdb kept only the in-frame ones, dropping some. The sample includes about 240,000 clones, 70% to 85% seen only once; the top ten take 2.5% to 4%. Sequences were obtained from peripheral blood. These receptors were obtained from an elderly woman with acute or convalescent COVID-19.

This chain joins TRBV19 and TRBJ1-2; 8 bases are shared with TRBD1. Germline V gene data show CDR1 as LNHDA and CDR2 as SQIVND (reference sequence). J lost 0 bases, V lost 4 bases, and 4 bases had no gene match. CDR3 length equals 15 residues. The CDR3, as DNA: TGTGCCAGTAGTACAGGGGGCCTTTCTAACTATGGCTACACCTTC. Translated: CASSTGGLSNYGYTF. The full variable domain, with the rest looked up from reference TRBV19 and TRBJ1-2, is DGGITQSPKYLFRKEGQNVTLSCEQNLNHDAMYWYRQDPGQGLRLIYYSQIVNDFQKGDIAEGYSVSREKKESFPLTVTSAQKNPTAFYLCASSTGGLSNYGYTFGSGTRLTVV.

This chain links TRBV11-2 with TRBJ1-2, with 9 positions matching TRBD1. In germline, CDR1 is SGHAT, CDR2 FQNNGV. The V segment lost 1 base and the J segment 4 bases; nucleotides outside the gene matches: 1. The CDR3 runs 14 residues. CDR3 DNA: TGTGCCAGCAGCTTAGGACAGGGGGTCTATGGCTACACCTTC. It translates to CASSLGQGVYGYTF.

The rearrangement uses TRBV6-5 and TRBJ2-3; maybe TRBD1 (6 bases). Germline V gene data show CDR1 as MNHEY and CDR2 as SVGAGI. Between the trimmed V and J ends, which lost 6 bases and 3 bases, there was a span of 16 bases. The length of the CDR3 is 15 residues. CDR3 sequence (DNA): TGTGCCAGCAGCTCAGGGGTTTTGGAGACAGATACGCAGTATTTT. Amino acid sequence: CASSSGVLETDTQYF.

This clone occurred once. The genes are TRBV2 and TRBJ2-6; the match to TRBD1 covers 12 bases. V shed 7 bases, J shed 4 bases, and the junction held 5 bases outside the gene matches. The CDR3 length is 16 residues. Germline assignment: CDR1 SNHLY and CDR2 FYNNEI. This CDR3 reads CASKGTGGRGANVLTF. The CDR3 DNA reads TGTGCCAGCAAGGGGACAGGGGGCAGAGGGGCCAACGTCCTGACTTTC.

This chain connects TRBV11-1 to TRBJ1-1; D not resolved. The CDR3 loop spans 13 amino acids. Trimming left V 5 bases short and J 0 bases short, with 7 bases between. CDR1 and CDR2 from the germline V gene are SGHAT and FQDESV (reference sequence). The CDR3 reads CASSRSLNTEAFF. The CDR3, as DNA: TGTGCCAGCAGCAGGAGTTTGAACACTGAAGCTTTCTTT.

Remarks on this clone: Within the sample, other DNA sequences also encode this same CDR3. The genes are TRBV6-5 and TRBJ1-1; D uncertain. Germline CDR1 and CDR2: MNHEY and SVGAGI. The CDR3 spans 15 residues. Trimming took 0 bases from V and 0 from J, leaving 8 bases between them. The CDR3 is CASSYSGSMNTEAFF. The CDR3 nucleotides read TGTGCCAGCAGTTACTCGGGCAGCATGAACACTGAAGCTTTCTTT.

The J gene is TRBJ2-7, the V gene TRBV19; 8 bases are a match to TRBD2. From germline, CDR1 is LNHDA and CDR2 SQIVND (reference sequence). CDR3 size: 13 residues. With 9 bases clipped from V and 2 bases from J, the junction kept 6 bases outside the gene matches. CDR3 nucleotides: TGTGCCAGCATGGCGGGAGGAACCTACGAGCAGTACTTC. Translating gives CASMAGGTYEQYF.

V gene TRBV5-4 combines with J gene TRBJ2-2; 8 bases map to TRBD2. This CDR3 has 15 amino acids. CDR1 SGHNT and CDR2 YYREEE come from the germline V gene (reference sequence). The V segment lost 5 bases and the J segment 2 bases; nucleotides outside the gene matches: 5. This chain's CDR3 is CASSPGGANTGELFF. Written as DNA, the CDR3 is TGTGCCAGCAGTCCCGGGGGGGCAAACACCGGGGAGCTGTTTTTT.

The chain has TRBV4-1 and TRBJ2-1; maybe TRBD2 (6 bases). Per germline, CDR1 MGHRA and CDR2 YSYEKL. V was cut by 0 bases and J by 9 bases, with 9 bases left in between. This CDR3 has 13 residues. In DNA, the CDR3 is TGCGCCAGCAGCCAAGAGTGGGGAGGTGAGCAGTTCTTC. It specifies CASSQEWGGEQFF.

The chain combines TRBV19 with TRBJ2-2; 7 bases match TRBD2. Germline loops: CDR1 LNHDA, CDR2 SQIVND (reference sequence). V gave up 9 bases and J gave up 4 bases; unmatched junction bases: 23. The CDR3 loop spans 19 amino acids. The CDR3 bases are TGTGCCAGCGGGGGGAGCGGGAATCCCGCGAGGTCGGGCACCGGGGAGCTGTTTTTT. It specifies CASGGSGNPARSGTGELFF.

This clone came up once. Here the CDR3 reads CASSYVTAYGYTF. CDR3 nucleotides: TGTGCCAGCAGTTACGTGACAGCCTATGGCTACACCTTC. V usage is TRBV6-5 and J usage is TRBJ1-2, with D possibly TRBD1 on 5 matching bases. V was shortened by 2 bases and J by 4 bases, with 8 bases between the two germline ends. Germline loops: CDR1 MNHEY, CDR2 SVGAGI. This CDR3 is built from 13 residues.

The chain employs TRBV12-3 or TRBV12-4 and TRBJ2-7; D is possibly TRBD2 (6 bases). The V end was cut by 6 bases, the J end by 5 bases, with 11 bases between. The CDR3 spans 12 residues. In DNA, the CDR3 is TGTGCCAGCAGAAATCCGGGAGACGAGCAGTACTTC. Amino acids: CASRNPGDEQYF.

The J gene is TRBJ1-3, the V gene TRBV18; D gene uncertain. Trimming removed 6 bases from V and 0 bases from J, with 12 bases in between. The CDR3 consists of 15 residues. CDR1 KGHSH and CDR2 LQKENI come from the germline V gene. CDR3 residues: CASSQQTVSGNTIYF. CDR3 nucleotides: TGTGCCAGCTCCCAACAGACCGTCTCTGGAAACACCATATATTTT.

This clone was detected a few times. This chain links TRBV5-1 with TRBJ2-1, with 9 bases aligning to TRBD2. V was pared by 0 bases and J by 7 bases, with 8 bases of the junction left unmatched. Germline V lookup: CDR1 SGHRS, CDR2 YFSETQ. The CDR3 contains 16 residues. DNA of the CDR3: TGCGCCAGCAGCTTGGAATCTAGCGGGATAGGTAATGAGCAGTTCTTC. Translated, it gives CASSLESSGIGNEQFF.

The gene calls are TRBV6-5 and TRBJ1-2; D gene unclear. V was cut by 2 bases and J by 1 base, with 5 bases left in between. The CDR3 loop spans 13 amino acids. Germline CDR1 and CDR2: MNHEY and SVGAGI. The CDR3 DNA reads TGTGCCAGCAGTTACCGGTATAACTATGGCTACACCTTC. Protein: CASSYRYNYGYTF.

J is TRBJ1-5 and V is TRBV6-5; the D gene is possibly TRBD1 (5 bases). V was clipped by 2 bases and J by 4 bases, with 6 bases between them. Germline-derived CDR1 and CDR2 are MNHEY and SVGAGI. CDR3 length: 13 amino acids. The CDR3 nucleotides are TGTGCCAGCAGTTACGGGGCAAATCAGCCCCAGCATTTT. Translated: CASSYGANQPQHF.

The chain links TRBV6-4 to TRBJ1-5; the match to TRBD1 covers 8 bases. The trim removed 6 bases at V and 7 bases at J, leaving 8 bases unmatched. Germline loops: CDR1 MRHNA, CDR2 SNTAGT. The CDR3 consists of 14 residues. CDR3 protein: CASRRYRGWQPQHF. In DNA, the CDR3 is TGTGCCAGCAGGCGATACAGGGGGTGGCAGCCCCAGCATTTT.

The V and J genes are TRBV6-5 and TRBJ2-7, with 9 nucleotides matching TRBD1. V lost 0 bases to trimming and J lost 4 bases; unmatched junction nucleotides: 4. CDR1 and CDR2 from the germline V gene are MNHEY and SVGAGI. CDR3 size: 15 residues. In nucleotides, the CDR3 is TGTGCCAGCAGTTACTCGGTGACAGGGGGTTACGAGCAGTACTTC. Translation gives CASSYSVTGGYEQYF.